The T cell receptor beta chain described here comes from a study of long-term antiretroviral therapy in people with HIV (dated by TCRdb to 2022 to 2024). Context from the whole study: The earliest samples were collected roughly a decade before the 2015 WHO recommendation for immediate ART, at a time when ART was usually postponed until CD4 counts fell. A total of roughly 200 cryopreserved PBMC samples came from around 30 adults with confirmed HIV infection and were collected serially over a mean of roughly six years (range 1-12). No cross-contamination during QIAcube processing was seen in test extractions of a monoclonal T-cell line run alongside 33 polyclonal samples. Whether ART initiation and durable HIV suppression were associated with changes in peripheral blood TRB repertoire composition and diversity was tested in a retrospective serial study. Of the roughly 30 participants with HIV, ten to eleven were female.

General conclusions and limits of the study: Inferences about post-ART repertoire changes were limited because no data were available on ART adherence, viral resistance or therapy changes. Narrower CDR3 length ranges were observed in HIV repertoires than in controls, and an antigen-experienced repertoire with only a slight naive shift after ART was suggested by the network structure. Starting ART was linked to a significant rise in TRB diversity, yet even with long-term ART the diversity remained significantly lower than in transplant donor controls. Owing to limited PBMC availability, only the TCR beta chain was sequenced, without alpha chain pairing. Samples dated from the mid-2000s to the late 2010s, and the ART regimens used may be less effective than current ones. Unsorted PBMC were profiled instead of sorted CD4+ and CD8+ T cells because pre-ART samples had limited cell numbers. At every time point, the repertoire was dominated by expanded TRB clones first identified before ART initiation, although this dominance fluctuated and, in many PLHIV, declined after ART.

To be included, a participant needed at least one PBMC sample from before ART initiation plus at least two post-ART samples. Treatment was received in the United States of America by all participants with HIV. Before DNA extraction, cryopreserved samples of about 0.9-10 million PBMC were thawed and then washed. At the time of the earliest PBMC sample, participants with HIV were aged between about 23 and 54 years. PBMC samples were contributed by each participant from 1-4 timepoints before ART initiation and 2-8 timepoints after ART initiation, with a median of 7 samples. For every participant, serial HIV viral load, CD4+ T-cell count, ART history and demographic data were obtained. A Qiagen kit on a QIAcube was used to extract genomic DNA from unsorted PBMC, with samples processed in batches of 12. For this clone: This clone's antigen is unknown. No qualities accompany the bases; no much larger clone lies one base away.

The immunoSEQ hsTCRB v3.0 assay was used at survey level resolution to sequence the TRB variable region. A depth of 40,000-50,000 T-cell genomes per sample was targeted for TRB sequencing. Pooled TRB libraries were sequenced on an Illumina MiSeq with a v3 150-cycle kit. As for how the authors treated the data: Repertoire analysis was run in R within a reproducible Nextflow workflow that covered QC, data transformation and analysis. LymphoSeq2, an R package for AIRR-Seq data exploration, was used to implement custom analyses. After excluding a few samples that yielded fewer than 5000 total TRB sequences, fewer than 200 HIV repertoires remained for analysis. Among the approximately 190 retained HIV repertoires, some 59 were collected before ART initiation and 120 to 130 after ART initiation. Each repertoire was downsampled to 5000 TRB nucleotide sequences, and summary statistics were averaged across 100 downsampling iterations. The analysis kept only TRB sequences whose CDR3 regions were at least seven amino acids long. Two measures captured diversity: a Shannon entropy-derived clonality score and the Gini coefficient. In the repertoire networks, any two of the top 5000 CDR3 amino acid sequences were connected whenever the two sequences differed by an edit distance of one. For TRB CDR3 amino acid sequences, antigen specificity groups and MHC restriction were predicted with GLIPH2. To flag known associations with CMV, EBV, HIV or tissue antigens, CDR3 amino acid sequences were compared against VDJdb and McPAS-TCR. Pre-ART, post-ART and control groups were compared with Wilcoxon signed-rank tests and Holm-Bonferroni correction. TCRdb carries this immuneACCESS record with in-frame sequences only. Its versions omit some clonotypes, under half of them owing to an unresolved V gene in the studies checked, with the rest unexplained. V, J and clone size are those of that table, while D and trimming were read from the DNA. The sample has 25,000 to 30,000 clones on record, 84% of them singletons. The ten largest clones capture about 6.7% of the sample.

Measured from the cysteine to the phenylalanine, the CDR3 is 14 residues long. Just CDR3 DNA is preserved here, 42 bases in frame from base 1. V is cut by 4 bases and J by 7 bases, and the space between the germline ends is 17 bases. For CDR1 and CDR2, the germline V gene (reference sequence) lists SEHNR and FQNEAQ. The TCR originated in a man in his late teens or twenties with HIV. The rearranged segments are TRBV7-9 and TRBJ2-7; the D segment may tentatively be TRBD1 or TRBD2, each giving 6 matched bases. This sample comprised unsorted PBMCs, obtained 0.4 years after starting antiretroviral therapy. The CDR3 protein: CASSSGGREEEQYF. The base sequence is TGTGCCAGCAGCTCCGGGGGCAGGGAGGAAGAGCAGTACTTC.